Shown below are 5 T cell receptor beta chains from a single sample sequenced in a study of shared clonotypes between healthy human individuals. The table came from immunoSEQ multiplex PCR; TCRdb's copy has only in-frame clones and leaves some out. Here the sample spans about 2.3 million clones, 80% to 95% being singletons. The sequenced material came from naive CD4+ T cells from PBMCs. The subset: CD45RA+ positively selected. These receptors all come from a man between 18 and 35 years old in good health. Some clones in this sample may be carry-over from other donors' samples.

This chain links TRBV19 with TRBJ2-3; 13 nucleotides match TRBD2. The CDR3 extends over 16 amino acids. V gave up 1 base and J gave up 6 bases; unmatched junction bases: 4. Germline CDR1 LNHDA, CDR2 SQIVND (reference sequence). CDR3 nucleotides: TGTGCCAGTAGTATAGGAACTAGCGGGAGGGTTGATACGCAGTATTTT. Its protein product is CASSIGTSGRVDTQYF.

CDR3 sequence reads: CASSLGRVLNSGNTIYF. As DNA, the CDR3 is TGTGCCAGCTCACTCGGCAGGGTCCTCAACTCTGGAAACACCATATATTTT. The gene calls are TRBV18 and TRBJ1-3; a weak D match, TRBD1 (5 bases). Trimming took off 4 bases at V and 0 bases at J, with 16 bases between the two ends. Germline V gene sequence: CDR1 KGHSH, CDR2 LQKENI. The length of the CDR3 is 17 residues.

The genes are TRBV7-3 and TRBJ2-6, with D maybe TRBD2 (5 bases). V shed 5 bases and J shed 0 bases, with 5 bases lying between them. The CDR3 extends over 14 amino acids. The germline V gene has CDR1 SGHTA and CDR2 FQGTGA. The CDR3 is CASSRDSGANVLTF. The CDR3 bases are TGTGCCAGCAGCCGGGACTCTGGGGCCAACGTCCTGACTTTC. Looking up the rest from reference TRBV7-3 and TRBJ2-6 gives the full variable domain: GAGVSQTPSNKVTEKGKYVELRCDPISGHTALYWYRQSLGQGPEFLIYFQGTGAADDSGLPNDRFFAVRPEGSVSTLKIQRTERGDSAVYLCASSRDSGANVLTFGAGSRLTVL.

In the case of this clone: This sample also contains other DNA sequences that code for the same CDR3. The chain couples TRBV18 to TRBJ2-7, with D possibly TRBD1 on 6 matching bases. The germline V gene has CDR1 KGHSH and CDR2 LQKENI. Trimming took off 3 bases at V and 5 bases at J, with 11 bases between the two ends. This CDR3 region has 13 residues. Here the CDR3 reads CASSPLQGNEQYF. For the CDR3, the DNA is TGTGCCAGCTCACCCCTACAGGGAAACGAGCAGTACTTC.

In nucleotides, the CDR3 is TGTGCCAGCAGTGTAAAGGGAATTCACATTCAGTACTTC. Its protein product is CASSVKGIHIQYF. The chain carries TRBV2 and TRBJ2-4; no clear D. The germline V and J ends were trimmed by 4 bases and 8 bases, with 12 bases remaining between them. From germline, CDR1 is SNHLY and CDR2 FYNNEI. This CDR3 has 13 residues.